This record concerns one TCR beta chain sequence. Its specificity is unknown. CD45RO-CCR7+CD27+CD95- marked naive CD8+ T cells. It was by 5' RACE with UMI labels that the TRB cDNA libraries were prepared. After re-calling the 5' RACE reads, TCRdb lists one entry per CDR3 protein, DNA absent. The table for this sample gives roughly 100,000 distinct CDR3 sequences. These data come from a study of CXCR3-negative and CXCR3-positive naive CD8 T cells. The CDR3 runs 13 residues. Germline lookup yields CDR1 DFQATT and CDR2 SNEGSKA (reference sequence). Study-wide findings and caveats: Naive cells, whether CXCR3-negative or CXCR3-positive, had similar TRBV-TRBJ usage, while memory cells differed. Naive cells positive for CXCR3 carried more hydrophobic TRB CDR3s than CXCR3-negative ones. The authors found comparable surface CD5 between naive subsets and inferred TCR strength from TRB CDR3 properties. Both naive subsets showed comparably high diversity, and memory CD8+ cells showed much lower diversity.

The material sequenced was naive CXCR3+ CD8+ T cells from blood. Subset reported: CD45RO-CCR7+CD27+CD95- naive CD8+ T cells expressing CXCR3 (TNR3+). This sequence originates from a human donor in good health. Some clones in this sample may be carry-over from other donors' samples. The chain uses TRBV20-1 and TRBJ2-7; the TRBD1 assignment by TCRdb is unverifiable without DNA. CDR3 residues: CSARRGESYEQYF.